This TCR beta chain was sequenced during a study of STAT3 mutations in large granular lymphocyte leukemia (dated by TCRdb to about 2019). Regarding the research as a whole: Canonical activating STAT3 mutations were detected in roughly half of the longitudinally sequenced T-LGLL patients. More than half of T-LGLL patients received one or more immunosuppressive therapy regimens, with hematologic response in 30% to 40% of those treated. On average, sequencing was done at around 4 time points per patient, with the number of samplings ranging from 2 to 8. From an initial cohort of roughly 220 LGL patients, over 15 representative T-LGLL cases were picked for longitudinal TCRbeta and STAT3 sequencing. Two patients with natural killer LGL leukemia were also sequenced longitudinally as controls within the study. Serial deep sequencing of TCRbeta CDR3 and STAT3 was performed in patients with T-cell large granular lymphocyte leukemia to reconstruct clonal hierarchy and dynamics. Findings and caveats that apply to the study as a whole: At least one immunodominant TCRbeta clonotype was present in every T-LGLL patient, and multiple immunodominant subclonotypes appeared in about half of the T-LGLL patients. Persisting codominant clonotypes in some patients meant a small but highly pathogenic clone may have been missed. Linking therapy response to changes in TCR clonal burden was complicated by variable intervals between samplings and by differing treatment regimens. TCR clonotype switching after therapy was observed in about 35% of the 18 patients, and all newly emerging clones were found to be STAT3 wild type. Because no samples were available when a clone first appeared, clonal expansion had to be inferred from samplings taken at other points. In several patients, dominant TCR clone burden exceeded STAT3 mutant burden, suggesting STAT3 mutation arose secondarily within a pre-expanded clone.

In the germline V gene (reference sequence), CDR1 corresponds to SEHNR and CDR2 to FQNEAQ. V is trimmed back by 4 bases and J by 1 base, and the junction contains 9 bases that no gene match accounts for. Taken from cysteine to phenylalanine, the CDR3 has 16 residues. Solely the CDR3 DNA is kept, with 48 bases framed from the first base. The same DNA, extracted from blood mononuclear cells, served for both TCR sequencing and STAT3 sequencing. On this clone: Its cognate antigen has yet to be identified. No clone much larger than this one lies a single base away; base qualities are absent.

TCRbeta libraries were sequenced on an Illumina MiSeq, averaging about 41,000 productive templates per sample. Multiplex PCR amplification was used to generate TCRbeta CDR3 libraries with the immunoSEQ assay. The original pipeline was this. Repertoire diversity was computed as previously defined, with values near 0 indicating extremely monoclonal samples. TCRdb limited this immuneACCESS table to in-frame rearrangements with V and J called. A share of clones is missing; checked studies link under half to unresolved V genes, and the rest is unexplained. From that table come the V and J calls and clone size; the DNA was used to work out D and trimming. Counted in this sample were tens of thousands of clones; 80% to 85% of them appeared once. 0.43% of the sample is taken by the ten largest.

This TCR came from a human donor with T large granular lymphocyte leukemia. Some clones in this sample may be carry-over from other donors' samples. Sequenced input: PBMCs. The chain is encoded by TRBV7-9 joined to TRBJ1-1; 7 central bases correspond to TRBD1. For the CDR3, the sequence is CASSSRQGPGNTEAFF. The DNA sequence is TGTGCCAGCAGCTCCCGACAGGGACCGGGGAACACTGAAGCTTTCTTT.